This T cell receptor (beta chain) was captured in a study of T cell responses to AZD1222 COVID-19 vaccine. Study-wide points: Receipt of two AZD1222 doses was followed by a rise in Spike-specific TCR breadth and depth.

V lost 6 bases and J lost 10, with 13 bases in between. Germline CDR1 and CDR2: SNHLY and FYNNEI. This CDR3 has 13 amino acids. This table comes from immunoSEQ multiplex PCR, and its TCRdb copy is limited to in-frame clones, with some not included. The repertoire includes about 150,000 clones, about 87% of them detected once, and approximately 3.1% sits in the top ten. In regard to this clone: Its specificity is not known.

V is TRBV2 and J is TRBJ1-6; D perhaps matches TRBD1 (5 bases). Material: peripheral blood, obtained on day 0 of AZD1222 vaccination. This receptor was identified in an adult in good health. This chain's CDR3 is CASRGDGSSPLHF. The CDR3 DNA sequence: TGTGCCAGCAGGGGGGACGGCAGCTCACCCCTCCACTTT.